The rows below give T cell receptor beta chains drawn from one sample of a study of cytomegalovirus exposure and HLA in healthy donors. Measured with immunoSEQ multiplex PCR; TCRdb has only the in-frame clones, and not every one. This sample has about 160,000 clones, with around nine tenths found just once. Sequenced: PBMCs. All receptors come from a woman under 40 in good health and CMV-seronegative. The CDR3 runs from the conserved cysteine through the conserved F or W. A D gene is named only where the DNA matches it firmly. The size entry is marked missing in some rows and otherwise reads once, few, many or a size class.

D: NA
V: TRBV19
size: NA
J: TRBJ1-5
DNA: TGTGCCAGTACCCAGGGCGGGGGGCGAGGGGGTCAGCCCCAGCATTTT
CDR3: CASTQGGGRGGQPQHF

D: NA
V: TRBV4-3
size: once
J: TRBJ1-2
DNA: TGCGCCAGCAGCCCCGGGGACAAGGGGCCGTATGGCTACACCTTC
CDR3: CASSPGDKGPYGYTF

D: NA
V: TRBV10-2
size: NA
J: TRBJ2-7
DNA: TGCGCCAGCAGAACCACGGGGGACGAGCAGTACTTC
CDR3: CASRTTGDEQYF

D: TRBD2
V: TRBV4-1
size: NA
J: TRBJ2-7
DNA: TGCGCCAGCAGCCAGCTGGGACTAGCGTCTAACGAGCAGTACTTC
CDR3: CASSQLGLASNEQYF

D: NA
V: TRBV19
size: NA
J: TRBJ1-3
DNA: TGTGCCAGTAGTCCAGATTCTGGAAACACCATATATTTT
CDR3: CASSPDSGNTIYF

D: NA
V: TRBV27
size: NA
J: TRBJ2-1
DNA: TGTGCCAGCAGTTTAGGGGGGAGCCCAAATGAGCAGTTCTTC
CDR3: CASSLGGSPNEQFF

D: TRBD1
V: TRBV30
size: NA
J: TRBJ2-7
DNA: TGTGCCTGGAGGGGACAGACCTACGAGCAGTACTTC
CDR3: CAWRGQTYEQYF

D: TRBD2
V: TRBV5-1
size: NA
J: TRBJ2-1
DNA: TGCGCCAGCAGCTCAAATCCGGGACTAGCGGGCCAAAATGAGCAGTTCTTC
CDR3: CASSSNPGLAGQNEQFF

D: NA
V: TRBV6-1
size: NA
J: TRBJ1-1
DNA: TGTGCCAGCACGTCAGTCCCTAACACTGAAGCTTTCTTT
CDR3: CASTSVPNTEAFF

D: TRBD2
V: TRBV19
size: few
J: TRBJ2-3
DNA: TGTGCCAGTAGTACAGCGGGAGAGGCAGATACGCAGTATTTT
CDR3: CASSTAGEADTQYF

D: NA
V: TRBV7-8
size: NA
J: TRBJ2-1
DNA: TGTGCCAGCAGCTTACACTTCAATGAGCAGTTCTTC
CDR3: CASSLHFNEQFF

D: NA
V: TRBV29-1
size: NA
J: TRBJ1-4
DNA: TGCAGCGTTGTCGGGGGGGGGAATGAAAAACTGTTTTTT
CDR3: CSVVGGGNEKLFF

D: NA
V: TRBV5-1
size: NA
J: TRBJ2-5
DNA: TGCGCCAGCAGCCTGGACCCAGACAGAGAGACCCAGTACTTC
CDR3: CASSLDPDRETQYF

D: TRBD1
V: TRBV12-5
size: NA
J: TRBJ2-3
DNA: TGTGCTAGTGGTAAAGGACAGGGCACAGATACGCAGTATTTT
CDR3: CASGKGQGTDTQYF

D: NA
V: TRBV27
size: once
J: TRBJ2-7
DNA: TGTGCCAGCAGACTAACATACTCCTACGAGCAGTACTTC
CDR3: CASRLTYSYEQYF

D: NA
V: TRBV11-2
size: NA
J: TRBJ2-2
DNA: TGTGCCAGCAGCCCGGGAATGCGAGACACCGGGGAGCTGTTTTTT
CDR3: CASSPGMRDTGELFF

D: TRBD1
V: TRBV7-3
size: NA
J: TRBJ1-2
DNA: TGTGCCAGCAGCACCTCGGACAGGTTGGGGAACGGCTACACCTTC
CDR3: CASSTSDRLGNGYTF

D: NA
V: TRBV10-3
size: NA
J: TRBJ2-7
DNA: TGTGCCATCAGTGAGTGGGGGGAGTTCACCTACGAGCAGTACTTC
CDR3: CAISEWGEFTYEQYF

D: NA
V: TRBV9
size: once
J: TRBJ2-1
DNA: TGTGCCAGCAGCGCGATCCAAGACAGGTCGAAGTTCTTC
CDR3: CASSAIQDRSKFF

D: NA
V: TRBV2
size: NA
J: TRBJ2-7
DNA: TGTGCCAGCGGCGGGACGCTCGGTTTATTTGTACGGTACTTC
CDR3: CASGGTLGLFVRYF

D: NA
V: TRBV7-9
size: NA
J: TRBJ2-5
DNA: TGTGCCAGCAGCCCCCGGGGTAGCGCAAAGCAAGAGACCCAGTACTTC
CDR3: CASSPRGSAKQETQYF

D: TRBD2
V: TRBV15
size: NA
J: TRBJ2-1
DNA: TGTGCCACCAGCGCGCGGGATGGACTAGCGGGCAAGATAACCTACAATGAGCAGTTCTTC
CDR3: CATSARDGLAGKITYNEQFF

D: NA
V: TRBV7-9
size: NA
J: TRBJ2-2
DNA: TGTGCCAGCAGCTTACGCCAGGCTACGGTAACCGGGGAGCTGTTTTTT
CDR3: CASSLRQATVTGELFF

D: NA
V: TRBV5-1
size: NA
J: TRBJ2-5
DNA: TGCGCCAGCAGCCGTCCCCCAGAGACCCAGTACTTC
CDR3: CASSRPPETQYF

D: NA
V: TRBV9
size: NA
J: TRBJ1-2
DNA: TGTGCCAGCAGTCAGACAGTAACCTATGGCTACACCTTC
CDR3: CASSQTVTYGYTF

D: NA
V: TRBV30
size: NA
J: TRBJ2-7
DNA: TGTGCCTGGAGCGCACAAATCTCCTACGAGCAGTACTTC
CDR3: CAWSAQISYEQYF

D: NA
V: TRBV5-4
size: NA
J: TRBJ2-7
DNA: TGTGCCAGCAGCTTGGGGGCAGGGGGGACCTACGAGCAGTACTTC
CDR3: CASSLGAGGTYEQYF

D: TRBD2
V: TRBV28
size: NA
J: TRBJ2-7
DNA: TGTGCCAGCGGGGACGGGAGGTTTCTTACGGGGTCCTACGAGCAGTACTTC
CDR3: CASGDGRFLTGSYEQYF

D: NA
V: TRBV12-5
size: NA
J: TRBJ1-1
DNA: TGTGCTAGTGGTTCCACAGAGAACACTGAAGCTTTCTTT
CDR3: CASGSTENTEAFF

D: TRBD1
V: TRBV6-5
size: NA
J: TRBJ2-1
DNA: TGTGCCAGCAGTTACATGACAGGGGGCAATGAGCAGTTCTTC
CDR3: CASSYMTGGNEQFF

D: TRBD2
V: TRBV15
size: few
J: TRBJ2-1
DNA: TGTGCCACCAGCAGAGATCTCGCGGGAGGCTATGAGCAGTTCTTC
CDR3: CATSRDLAGGYEQFF

D: NA
V: TRBV5-1
size: NA
J: TRBJ1-2
DNA: TGCGCCAGCAGCTTGGAGGACAGAGGCTATGGCTACACCTTC
CDR3: CASSLEDRGYGYTF

D: TRBD1
V: TRBV2
size: NA
J: TRBJ2-6
DNA: TGTGCCAGCCTAACCGCCCAGGGGGCCTCTGGGGCCAACGTCCTGACTTTC
CDR3: CASLTAQGASGANVLTF

D: TRBD1
V: TRBV5-1
size: NA
J: TRBJ1-1
DNA: TGCGCCAGCAGCTCGGGACAGATGAACACTGAAGCTTTCTTT
CDR3: CASSSGQMNTEAFF

D: NA
V: TRBV6-7
size: NA
J: TRBJ2-5
DNA: TGTGCCAGCAATTATTCCCCTTGGCCAGAGACCCAGTACTTC
CDR3: CASNYSPWPETQYF

D: NA
V: TRBV5-5
size: NA
J: TRBJ2-2
DNA: TGTGCCAGCAGCTTGCGTTCCTTCGAGTTCGCGAACACCGGGGAGCTGTTTTTT
CDR3: CASSLRSFEFANTGELFF

D: NA
V: TRBV27
size: NA
J: TRBJ2-1
DNA: TGTGCCAGCAGTTTATTACCTTCCAGGGTAAGCAATGAGCAGTTCTTC
CDR3: CASSLLPSRVSNEQFF

D: NA
V: TRBV11-2
size: NA
J: TRBJ2-7
DNA: TGTGCCAGCAGCTTAGTACACGGTAGCTCCTACGAGCAGTACTTC
CDR3: CASSLVHGSSYEQYF